The clone carrying this TCR beta chain came up once. The data are from a study of OX40 agonist ivuxolimab in advanced cancers. Study-level background: Two patients with cutaneous melanoma and one with hepatocellular carcinoma, three in total, showed partial responses.

This CDR3 has 15 amino acids. CDR1 is SGHDT and CDR2 is YYEEEE in the germline V gene. V gave up 4 bases and J gave up 2 bases; unmatched junction bases: 4. Clones were sequenced by immunoSEQ multiplex PCR, and TCRdb holds only the in-frame ones, with some missing. Here the sample spans tens of thousands of clones, roughly 89% being singletons. This sample comprised CD4+ or CD8+ T cells sorted from blood, obtained in a trial of the OX40 agonist ivuxolimab. This chain uses TRBV5-6 with TRBJ2-1; 9 positions agree with TRBD2. The clonotype was recovered from an adult with an advanced solid tumor such as melanoma, head and neck, liver or kidney cancer. CDR3 region: CASSVSGRAYNEQFF. Written as DNA, the CDR3 is TGTGCCAGCAGCGTTAGCGGGAGAGCCTACAATGAGCAGTTCTTC.